The clone carrying this TCR beta chain was observed once. These data are taken from a study of blood T cell repertoires in COVID-19. Study overall: The study drew acute and convalescent COVID-19 samples from the United States, Italy and Spain. Sources were T cells, B-cell-depleted T cells, or PBMCs; the material itself was cDNA or gDNA.

TCRdb keeps only in-frame clones here, not all; method: immunoSEQ multiplex PCR. Counted here are a few hundred thousand clones, roughly 84% occurring once; the ten biggest clones make up roughly a sixth. The sequenced material came from peripheral blood. This receptor was taken from a man aged 45-65 years with COVID-19, enrolled during active disease.

The CDR3 sequence is CASSYRTSGEQFF. CDR3 bases: TGTGCCAGCAGTTATCGAACTAGCGGGGAGCAGTTCTTC. V is TRBV6-5 and J is TRBJ2-1, with 9 bases matching TRBD2. The CDR3 runs to 13 residues. V shed 3 bases and J 10 bases; nucleotides not matched to a gene: 4. Germline CDR1 reads MNHEY; CDR2 reads SVGAGI.